One sample yielded the 19 T cell receptor beta chains listed below, sequenced in a study of T cell responses to AZD1222 COVID-19 vaccine. This table comes from immunoSEQ multiplex PCR, and its TCRdb copy is limited to in-frame clones, with some not included. The sample lists 82,000 or so clones, more than 90% occurring once. The source material was peripheral blood, sampled on day 0 of AZD1222 vaccination. Receptors were obtained from an adult in good health.

V usage is TRBV7-9 and J usage is TRBJ1-5; D not certain. There are 14 residues in the CDR3. V was shortened by 4 bases and J by 5 bases, with 12 bases between the two germline ends. Germline CDR1 and CDR2: SEHNR and FQNEAQ (reference sequence). The CDR3 loop is CASSSDGADQPQHF. For the CDR3, the DNA is TGTGCCAGCAGCTCGGACGGCGCGGATCAGCCCCAGCATTTT.

V usage is TRBV3-1 (or the pseudogene TRBV3-2) and J usage is TRBJ2-1; possibly TRBD1 for D (6 bases). Trimming left V 6 bases short and J 6 bases short, with 9 bases between. The CDR3 contains 12 residues. CDR1 and CDR2 (germline): LGHDT, YNNKEL (reference sequence). CDR3 DNA sequence: TGTGCCAGCAGGGGCAGGGGCAATGAGCAGTTCTTC. This gives the protein CASRGRGNEQFF.

The V and J genes are TRBV6-5 and TRBJ1-1, with a weak D call TRBD1 (5 bases). The CDR3 covers 15 residues. Germline values: CDR1 MNHEY, CDR2 SVGAGI. V lost 2 bases, J lost 5 bases, and 15 bases lay in between. The CDR3 loop is CASSYREGRRTEAFF. The CDR3 DNA reads as TGTGCCAGCAGTTACCGCGAGGGGCGGAGGACTGAAGCTTTCTTT.

The genes are TRBV15 and TRBJ2-2; D not certain. Germline-derived CDR1 and CDR2 are LNHNV and YYDKDF (reference sequence). V was clipped by 0 bases and J by 11 bases, with 7 bases between them. This CDR3 comprises 12 residues. CDR3 amino acids: CATSRDRRELFF. DNA for the CDR3: TGTGCCACCAGCAGAGATAGGCGCGAGCTGTTTTTT.

V and J are TRBV11-1 and TRBJ2-1; D may match TRBD1 or TRBD2 (5 bases each). The CDR3 length is 14 residues. Germline CDR1 is SGHAT and CDR2 is FQDESV (reference sequence). V was shortened by 6 bases and J by 9 bases, with 18 bases between the two germline ends. As DNA, the CDR3 is TGTGCCAGCAGAGGGCCCTTCGGGGCAGGTGAGCAGTTCTTC. Translation: CASRGPFGAGEQFF.

The chain uses TRBV6-1 and TRBJ1-6; no firm D call. Germline CDR1 and CDR2: MNHNS and SASEGT. This CDR3 spans 16 amino acids. Trimming removed 1 base from V and 10 bases from J, with 17 bases in between. The CDR3 bases are TGTGCCAGCAGTGAAGGAGTTAAAGTCTACGGATCACCCCTCCACTTT. Translated: CASSEGVKVYGSPLHF.

This chain links TRBV27 with TRBJ1-1, with D uncertain. The CDR3 has 13 residues. Trimming left V 8 bases short and J 3 bases short, with 13 bases between. Germline assignment: CDR1 MNHEY and CDR2 SMNVEV (reference sequence). The DNA of the CDR3 is TGTGCCAGCTCTCCAGACCGATACACTGAAGCTTTCTTT. It specifies CASSPDRYTEAFF.

V is TRBV27 and J is TRBJ2-3; 7 positions match TRBD1. Germline trimming cut 5 bases from V and 14 bases from J; bases unmatched to any gene: 16. Looked up from germline, CDR1 is MNHEY and CDR2 is SMNVEV (reference sequence). This CDR3 contains 14 residues. CDR3 DNA sequence: TGTGCCAGCAGTGCATCACGACAGGGCTCTAGGCTGTATTTT. This codes for CASSASRQGSRLYF.

This rearrangement joins TRBV3-1 (or the pseudogene TRBV3-2) to TRBJ1-5; D perhaps matches TRBD1 (6 bases). CDR3 length: 14 residues. The V gene lost 4 bases and the J gene lost 1 base, with 8 bases spanning the gap. The germline V gene has CDR1 LGHDT and CDR2 YNNKEL (reference sequence). The CDR3 spells CASSPGASNQPQHF. In DNA form, the CDR3 reads TGTGCCAGCAGCCCAGGGGCGAGCAATCAGCCCCAGCATTTT.

V and J are TRBV27 and TRBJ2-7; TRBD1 or TRBD2 may be the D gene (5 bases each). The V gene's germline CDR1 is MNHEY and CDR2 SMNVEV (reference sequence). Trimming pared 9 bases from V and 11 bases from J, leaving 17 bases between. The CDR3 is 11 amino acids. The CDR3 loop is CASYDGGIEYF. Written as DNA, the CDR3 is TGTGCCAGTTATGATGGGGGAATAGAGTACTTC.

This rearrangement joins TRBV10-3 to TRBJ1-1; TRBD1 might be the D (5 bases). The CDR3 runs 14 residues. CDR1 is ENHRY, CDR2 SYGVKD, per germline. V was pared by 0 bases and J by 11 bases, with 16 bases between. CDR3 amino acids: CAISESGPQSVAFF. DNA of the CDR3: TGTGCCATCAGTGAGTCGGGACCCCAGAGCGTCGCTTTCTTT.

The chain links TRBV18 to TRBJ2-7; 7 bases map to TRBD1. CDR1 and CDR2 from the germline V gene are KGHSH and LQKENI. V was pared by 5 bases and J by 2 bases, with 3 bases of the junction left unmatched. The CDR3 loop spans 13 amino acids. CDR3 in amino acids: CASSRTGAYEQYF. The CDR3 DNA reads TGTGCCAGCTCAAGGACAGGTGCCTACGAGCAGTACTTC.

The rearrangement links TRBV5-4 to TRBJ1-6, with D maybe TRBD1 (6 bases). This CDR3 comprises 14 residues. Looked up from germline, CDR1 is SGHNT and CDR2 is YYREEE (reference sequence). V was cut by 4 bases and J by 8 bases, with 13 bases left in between. The CDR3: CASSQYRQDSPLHF. The CDR3 DNA reads as TGTGCCAGCAGCCAGTACAGACAGGATTCACCCCTCCACTTT.

This sequence joins TRBV7-9 and TRBJ1-6, with 10 bases fitting TRBD1. This CDR3 has 18 amino acids. Germline CDR1 reads SEHNR; CDR2 reads FQNEAQ (reference sequence). The V segment lost 0 bases and the J segment 7 bases; nucleotides outside the gene matches: 9. DNA of the CDR3: TGTGCCAGCAGCTTAGCGTCCGGGACAGGGGTGGGCAATTCACCCCTCCACTTT. Translated: CASSLASGTGVGNSPLHF.

The rearrangement links TRBV10-3 to TRBJ1-2; 10 bases match TRBD1. Unmatched junction bases numbered 10, after V lost 7 bases and J lost 8 bases. The CDR3 consists of 14 residues. From germline, CDR1 is ENHRY and CDR2 SYGVKD. Here the CDR3 DNA reads TGTGCCATCAAGATGACAGGGGGCGACCACGGCTACACCTTC. Translation gives CAIKMTGGDHGYTF.

A single count supports this clone. The chain recombines TRBV6-6 with TRBJ1-2, with unresolved D. CDR1 and CDR2 from the germline V gene are MNHNY and SVGAGI (reference sequence). V was shortened by 2 bases and J by 12 bases, with 16 bases between the two germline ends. This CDR3 has 13 residues. CDR3 sequence reads: CASSYLQGTEHTF. The CDR3 DNA reads TGTGCCAGCAGTTACCTACAAGGCACCGAGCACACCTTC.

This chain links TRBV7-2 with TRBJ2-7, with 13 bases matching TRBD2. The length of the CDR3 is 14 residues. V lost 4 bases, J lost 10 bases, and 7 bases stayed unmatched. Germline CDR1 and CDR2: SGHTA and FQGNSA. CDR3 nucleotides: TGTGCCAGCAGCTCGGGACTAGCGGGGCGCATACAGTACTTC. This encodes CASSSGLAGRIQYF.

V is TRBV5-6 and J is TRBJ1-1; no clear D gene. The CDR3 runs 15 residues. The germline V gene has CDR1 SGHDT and CDR2 YYEEEE. The V and J ends lost 4 bases and 4 bases respectively, with 17 bases between them. DNA for the CDR3: TGTGCCAGCAGCGGGCGGACGGGAGGTACCACTGAAGCTTTCTTT. Encoded protein: CASSGRTGGTTEAFF.

This chain joins TRBV20-1 and TRBJ1-1; D is perhaps TRBD1 (6 bases). The V gene lost 3 bases and the J gene lost 11 bases, with 13 bases spanning the gap. From germline, CDR1 is DFQATT and CDR2 SNEGSKA (reference sequence). The CDR3 covers 11 residues. CDR3 amino acids: CSARAGVAAFF. The DNA for the CDR3 is TGCAGTGCTAGGGCAGGGGTGGCGGCTTTCTTT.